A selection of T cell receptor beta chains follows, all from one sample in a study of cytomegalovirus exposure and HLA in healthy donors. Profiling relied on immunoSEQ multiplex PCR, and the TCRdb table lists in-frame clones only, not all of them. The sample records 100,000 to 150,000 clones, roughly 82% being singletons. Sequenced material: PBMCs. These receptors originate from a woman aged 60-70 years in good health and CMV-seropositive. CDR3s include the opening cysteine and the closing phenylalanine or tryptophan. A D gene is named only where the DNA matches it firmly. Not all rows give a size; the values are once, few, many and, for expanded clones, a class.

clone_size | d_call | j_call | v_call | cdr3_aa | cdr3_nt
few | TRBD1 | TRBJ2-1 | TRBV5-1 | CASSPGVGDRGSDEQFF | TGCGCCAGCAGCCCCGGTGTGGGAGACAGGGGATCAGATGAGCAGTTCTTC
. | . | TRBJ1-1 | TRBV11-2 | CASSLLDRNTEAFF | TGTGCCAGCAGCTTATTGGACAGGAACACTGAAGCTTTCTTT
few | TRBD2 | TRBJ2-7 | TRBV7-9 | CASSLGLAGGHYEQYF | TGTGCCAGCAGCTTAGGACTAGCGGGAGGGCACTACGAGCAGTACTTC
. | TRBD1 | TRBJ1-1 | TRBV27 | CASSPTGTGTNTEAFF | TGTGCCAGCAGTCCCACCGGGACAGGGACGAACACTGAAGCTTTCTTT
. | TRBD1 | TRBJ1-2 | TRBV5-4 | CASSYPDRVYGYTF | TGTGCCAGCAGCTATCCTGACAGGGTCTATGGCTACACCTTC
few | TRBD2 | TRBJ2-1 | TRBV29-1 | CSVRPGGRGDEQFF | TGCAGCGTGCGGCCGGGCGGGAGGGGCGATGAGCAGTTCTTC
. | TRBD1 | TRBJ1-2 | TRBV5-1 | CASSLEVARDRRGGYTF | TGCGCCAGCAGCTTGGAAGTCGCCCGGGACAGGAGAGGGGGCTACACCTTC
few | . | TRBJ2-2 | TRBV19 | CASSTGPSNTGELFF | TGTGCCAGTAGTACAGGCCCCTCGAACACCGGGGAGCTGTTTTTT
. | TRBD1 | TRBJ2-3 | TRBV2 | CASKRDRETDTQYF | TGTGCCAGCAAGAGGGACAGGGAAACAGATACGCAGTATTTT
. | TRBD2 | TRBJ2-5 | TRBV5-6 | CASSSPTSGREETQYF | TGTGCCAGCAGCTCCCCCACTAGCGGGAGGGAAGAGACCCAGTACTTC
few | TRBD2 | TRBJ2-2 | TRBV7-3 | CASSLGLAGLTGELFF | TGTGCCAGCAGCCTTGGACTAGCGGGACTCACCGGGGAGCTGTTTTTT
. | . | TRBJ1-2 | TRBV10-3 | CAISETAPPPGYTF | TGTGCCATCAGTGAGACAGCCCCCCCGCCGGGCTACACCTTC
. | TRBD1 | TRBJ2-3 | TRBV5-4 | CASSPTGGGVFTDTQYF | TGTGCCAGCAGTCCTACAGGGGGCGGGGTATTTACAGATACGCAGTATTTT
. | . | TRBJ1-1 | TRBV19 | CASSIGEAHTEAFF | TGTGCCAGTAGTATAGGGGAGGCTCATACTGAAGCTTTCTTT
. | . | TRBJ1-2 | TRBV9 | CASSVEAGVGAYTF | TGTGCCAGCAGCGTAGAGGCAGGGGTTGGGGCCTACACCTTC
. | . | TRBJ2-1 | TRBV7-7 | CASSPQYGDVQFF | TGTGCTAGCAGCCCCCAGTACGGAGACGTTCAGTTCTTC
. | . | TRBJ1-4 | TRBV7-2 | CASSLTMGQPNEKLFF | TGTGCCAGCAGCTTAACAATGGGGCAGCCTAATGAAAAACTGTTTTTT
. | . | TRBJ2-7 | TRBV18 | CASSRSVAKETGEQYF | TGTGCCAGCTCACGTTCTGTAGCTAAGGAGACAGGCGAGCAGTACTTC
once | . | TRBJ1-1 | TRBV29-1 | CSVPQWSPLNTEAFF | TGCAGCGTTCCCCAGTGGAGTCCCTTGAACACTGAAGCTTTCTTT
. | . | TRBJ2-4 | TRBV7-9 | CASSPGGAPAKNIQYF | TGTGCCAGCAGCCCAGGAGGGGCTCCAGCCAAAAACATTCAGTACTTC
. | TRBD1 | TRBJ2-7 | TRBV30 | CAWRAVLGTGDYEQYF | TGTGCCTGGAGGGCGGTATTGGGGACAGGGGACTACGAGCAGTACTTC
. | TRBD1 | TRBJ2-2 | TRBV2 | CASMRQGAPTGELFF | TGTGCCAGCATGAGACAGGGGGCCCCCACCGGGGAGCTGTTTTTT
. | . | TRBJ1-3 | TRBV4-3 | CASSDGLRGGNTIYF | TGCGCCAGCAGCGACGGCTTGCGGGGTGGAAACACCATATATTTT
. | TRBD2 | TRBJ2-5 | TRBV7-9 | CSSTHLLAGGEETQYF | TGTTCCAGCACCCATCTTCTAGCGGGAGGGGAAGAGACCCAGTACTTC
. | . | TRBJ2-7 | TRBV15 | CATRGYRDEQYF | TGTGCCACCAGGGGCTACAGGGACGAGCAGTACTTC
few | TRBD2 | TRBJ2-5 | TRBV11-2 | CASSSGTRETQYF | TGTGCCAGCAGCTCCGGGACTAGAGAGACCCAGTACTTC
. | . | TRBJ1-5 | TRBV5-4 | CASSLAGGNQPQHF | TGTGCCAGCAGCTTGGCAGGGGGCAATCAGCCCCAGCATTTT
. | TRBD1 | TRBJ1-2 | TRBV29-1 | CSVEGGRQGLYYGYTF | TGCAGCGTTGAAGGGGGGAGACAGGGGCTCTACTATGGCTACACCTTC
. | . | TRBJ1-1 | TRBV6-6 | CASTHGGSNTEAFF | TGTGCCAGCACCCACGGGGGATCGAACACTGAAGCTTTCTTT
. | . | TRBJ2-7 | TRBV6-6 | CASRDGRGTYEQYF | TGTGCCAGCAGGGACGGGAGAGGAACCTACGAGCAGTACTTC
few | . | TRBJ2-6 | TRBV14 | CASSAGGYSGANVLTF | TGTGCCAGCAGCGCAGGGGGGTATTCTGGGGCCAACGTCCTGACTTTC